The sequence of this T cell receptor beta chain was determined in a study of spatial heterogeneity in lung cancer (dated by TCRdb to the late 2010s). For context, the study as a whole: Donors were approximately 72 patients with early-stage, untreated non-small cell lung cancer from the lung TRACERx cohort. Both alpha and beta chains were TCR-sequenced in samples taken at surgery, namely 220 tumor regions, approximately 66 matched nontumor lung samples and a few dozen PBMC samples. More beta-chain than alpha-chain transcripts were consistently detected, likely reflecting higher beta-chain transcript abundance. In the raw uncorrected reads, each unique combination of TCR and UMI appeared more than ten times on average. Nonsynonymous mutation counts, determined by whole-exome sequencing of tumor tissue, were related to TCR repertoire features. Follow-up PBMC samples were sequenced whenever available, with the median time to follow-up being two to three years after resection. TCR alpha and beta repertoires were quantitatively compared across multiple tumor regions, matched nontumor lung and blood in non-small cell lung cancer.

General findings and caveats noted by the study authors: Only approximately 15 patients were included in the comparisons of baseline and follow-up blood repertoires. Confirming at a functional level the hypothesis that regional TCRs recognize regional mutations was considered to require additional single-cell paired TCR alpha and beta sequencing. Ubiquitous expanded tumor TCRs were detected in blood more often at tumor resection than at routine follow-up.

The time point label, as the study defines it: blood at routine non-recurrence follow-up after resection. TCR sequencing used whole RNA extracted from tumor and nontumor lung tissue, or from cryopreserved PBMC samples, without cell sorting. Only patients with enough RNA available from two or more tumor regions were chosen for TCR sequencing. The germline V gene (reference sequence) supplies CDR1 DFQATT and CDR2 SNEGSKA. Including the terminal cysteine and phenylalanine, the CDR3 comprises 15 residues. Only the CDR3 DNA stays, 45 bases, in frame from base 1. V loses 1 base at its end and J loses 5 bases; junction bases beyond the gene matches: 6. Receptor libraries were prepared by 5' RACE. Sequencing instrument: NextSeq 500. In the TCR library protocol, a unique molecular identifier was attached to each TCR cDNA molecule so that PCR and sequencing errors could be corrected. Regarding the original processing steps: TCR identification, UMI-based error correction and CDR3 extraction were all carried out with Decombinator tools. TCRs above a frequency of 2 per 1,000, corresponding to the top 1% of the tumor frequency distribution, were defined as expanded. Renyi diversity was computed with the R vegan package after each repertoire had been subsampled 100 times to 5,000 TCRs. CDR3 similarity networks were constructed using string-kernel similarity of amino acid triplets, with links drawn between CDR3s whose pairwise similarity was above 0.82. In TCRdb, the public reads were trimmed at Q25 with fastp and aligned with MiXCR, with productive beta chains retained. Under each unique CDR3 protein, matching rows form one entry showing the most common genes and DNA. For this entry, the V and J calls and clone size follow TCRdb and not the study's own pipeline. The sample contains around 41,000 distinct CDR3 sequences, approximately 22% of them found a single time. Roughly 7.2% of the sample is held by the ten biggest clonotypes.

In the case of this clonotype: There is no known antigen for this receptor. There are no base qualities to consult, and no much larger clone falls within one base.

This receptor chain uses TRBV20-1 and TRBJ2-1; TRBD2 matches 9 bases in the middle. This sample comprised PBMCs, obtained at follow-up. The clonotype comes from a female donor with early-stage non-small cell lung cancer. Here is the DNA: TGCAGTGCTAGAGGCGGGAGGGAACGGAACAATGAGCAGTTCTTC. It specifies CSARGGRERNNEQFF.